This is a list of T cell receptor beta chains from one sample in a study of T cell repertoires in cytomegalovirus infection. MiXCR was run by TCRdb on the reads, yielding one entry per CDR3 protein. Counted here are under 200,000 distinct CDR3 sequences, 7.5% to 10% occurring once; the ten biggest clones make up roughly 5%. Material for sequencing was PBMCs. Every receptor here comes from a human donor in good health (CMV status not recorded). Some clones in this sample may be carry-over from other donors' samples. The CDR3 runs from the conserved cysteine through the conserved F or W.

v_call,j_call,cdr3_aa
TRBV7-2,TRBJ1-2,CASSLAGTAYGYTF
TRBV30,TRBJ1-2,CAWRAWDGYTF
TRBV7-6,TRBJ2-5,CASSRYGGGEETQYF
TRBV18,TRBJ1-1,CASSPPTTGGTEAFF
TRBV4-2,TRBJ2-3,CASSQGTSGSTDTQYF
TRBV7-2,TRBJ1-4,CASSFTNEKLFF
TRBV7-2,TRBJ1-2,CASSLRQESRYGYTF
TRBV28,TRBJ1-1,CASSQSLVPKAFF
TRBV19,TRBJ1-1,CASSSRRGKMNTEAFF
TRBV5-4,TRBJ1-2,CAGGTVGYGYTF
TRBV7-9,TRBJ2-5,CASSLASSGRVETQYF
TRBV7-8,TRBJ2-1,CASSFWQTGLAGGNEQFF
TRBV19,TRBJ2-1,CASSRGEPYNEQFF
TRBV7-2,TRBJ2-7,CASSLIGGATDEQYF
TRBV11-3,TRBJ2-1,CASSRGREREQFF
TRBV29-1,TRBJ2-2,CSAQGGTANTGELFF
TRBV29-1,TRBJ1-4,CSVASRGTNEKLFF
TRBV7-3,TRBJ2-2,CASSLGQGGAGELFF
TRBV6-6,TRBJ1-5,CASSRQQGATDQPQHF
TRBV20-1,TRBJ2-1,CSANVGRNEQFF
TRBV20-1,TRBJ2-5,CSASLAGLAPETQYF